These 6 T cell receptor beta chains were all obtained from the same sample, sequenced in a study of shared clonotypes between healthy human individuals. Assay: immunoSEQ multiplex PCR; the TCRdb copy retains only in-frame clones and omits some. The sample has about 820,000 clones; 80% to 95% are singletons. CD45RO-negative, CCR7-selected cells formed the naive CD8 fraction, which excluded terminally differentiated effector memory CD45RA+ cells. Sequences were obtained from naive CD8+ T cells sorted from blood. The origin of the receptors is a man aged 30 to 45 in good health.

The chain combines TRBV5-6 with TRBJ1-4; possibly TRBD1 for D (5 bases). The CDR3 is 13 amino acids. The V end lost 8 bases, the J end lost 4 bases, and 12 bases lay between the germline ends. The germline gives CDR1 SGHDT, CDR2 YYEEEE. For the CDR3, the DNA is TGTGCCAGTGGGGGACGGCTTAATGAAAAACTGTTTTTT. It yields the protein CASGGRLNEKLFF. Full variable domain (outside the CDR3, taken from reference TRBV5-6 and TRBJ1-4): DAGVTQSPTHLIKTRGQQVTLRCSPKSGHDTVSWYQQALGQGPQFIFQYYEEEERQRGNFPDRFSGHQFPNYSSELNVNALLLGDSALYLCASGGRLNEKLFFGSGTQLSVL.

The chain has TRBV11-2 and TRBJ2-1, with 10 bases matching TRBD1. The germline CDR1 and CDR2 sequences are SGHAT and FQNNGV. Trimming cost V 1 base and J 4 bases; bases outside gene matches: 4. This CDR3 is 16 amino acids long. The CDR3 DNA sequence: TGTGCCAGCAGCTTAGGGGACAGGGGACGATACAATGAGCAGTTCTTC. Translated: CASSLGDRGRYNEQFF.

As DNA, the CDR3 is TGTGCCTCCGACCGGGGGTCAGGGGGCTCTGGAAACACCATATATTTT. This translates into CASDRGSGGSGNTIYF. This chain uses TRBV30 with TRBJ1-3; 7 bases line up with TRBD1. CDR1 GTSNPN and CDR2 SVGIG come from the germline V gene (reference sequence). There are 16 residues in the CDR3. The junction had 12 bases not matched to a gene; V was cut back by 7 bases and J by 0 bases.

The gene calls are TRBV11-2 and TRBJ1-2; TRBD1 aligns across 7 bases. With 1 base clipped from V and 3 bases from J, the junction kept 8 bases outside the gene matches. The CDR3 is 16 residues long. CDR1 SGHAT and CDR2 FQNNGV come from the germline V gene. CDR3 sequence (DNA): TGTGCCAGCAGCTTAGGGACAGGACGAGGTCACTATGGCTACACCTTC. It specifies CASSLGTGRGHYGYTF.

This sequence joins TRBV5-4 and TRBJ2-3; D may be TRBD1 or TRBD2 (5 bases each). The CDR3 contains 14 residues. CDR1 and CDR2 (germline): SGHNT, YYREEE (reference sequence). Trimming shortened V by 0 bases and J by 4 bases, and 9 bases separated the two germline ends. The CDR3 spells CASSLGSGPDTQYF. DNA for the CDR3: TGTGCCAGCAGCTTGGGGTCGGGGCCAGATACGCAGTATTTT.

A note on this clone: Different DNA sequences within this sample yield the same CDR3. The V gene is TRBV6-1, the J gene TRBJ2-7; D gene ambiguous. The germline gives CDR1 MNHNS, CDR2 SASEGT. V gave up 3 bases and J gave up 2 bases, with 8 bases separating them. The CDR3 totals 13 residues. CDR3 DNA: TGTGCCAGCAGTGAGGGCCAGGCCTACGAGCAGTACTTC. This encodes CASSEGQAYEQYF.